This T cell receptor beta chain was captured by sequencing in a study of T-cell memory formation after mild COVID-19 (TCRdb year 2021). Regarding the research as a whole: TCR sequence clusters from the two donors were largely donor specific. In a couple of donors, T-cell clones that expanded and contracted after mild COVID-19 were followed by sequencing TCRalpha and TCRbeta repertoires longitudinally. The cohort was made up of two young adult volunteers, one female and one male, who were previously healthy. General findings and caveats noted by the study authors: SARS-CoV-2 specificity was not confirmed for the second-wave clones peaking on day 37. Contracting CD4+ clones were located mainly in the CM and EM memory subsets, whereas CD8+ clones were found to be enriched in EMRA. Clones contracting from day 15 to 85 had balanced CD4/CD8 phenotypes, while a second wave expanding from day 15 to 37 was biased towards CD4+. Some responding clones were detected in pre-infection memory, which suggested that pre-existing cross-reactive memory T cells had joined the SARS-CoV-2 response. Only two mild cases were covered by the study, and larger cohorts that include severe cases with pre-infection samples were considered necessary.

For sequencing, an Illumina NovaSeq 6000 was employed. Using 5'RACE with constant-segment primers, TCRalpha and TCRbeta cDNA libraries were constructed, with sample barcodes and unique molecular identifiers added in the process. RNA was extracted from every sample with Trizol reagent. The libraries were amplified in two PCR steps, and the second step added a second sample barcode and Illumina TruSeq adapters. The libraries were sequenced on an Illumina NovaSeq using 2 x 150 bp paired-end reads. In the authors' own workflow: Reads were demultiplexed and collapsed into UMI-guided consensus sequences with migec v1.2.7. With mixcr v2.1.11, UMI consensuses were aligned to TRA and TRB V and J templates and assembled into clonotypes. Clonotypes were classified as expanded or contracted when called significant by both edgeR and NoisET, with noise models trained on biological replicates. For edgeR calls, the cutoffs were a false discovery rate-adjusted p below 0.01 and a log2 fold-change threshold of 1. As an exploratory analysis of dynamics, max-normalized trajectories of the 1000 most abundant clonotypes were examined by PCA with hierarchical clustering. Separately sequenced CD4+ and CD8+ repertoires were used to assign the CD4 or CD8 phenotype of responding clones. Through fastp at Q25 and MiXCR, TCRdb rebuilt clones from the public reads, retaining in-frame beta chains. When rows share a CDR3 protein, they turn into one entry using the most common DNA and genes. None of the V and J calls come from the authors' own analysis; TCRdb made them. The sample includes around 110,000 distinct CDR3 sequences, with around an eighth observed a single time. The top ten clonotypes cover 35% to 50% of the sample.

Worth noting for this clonotype: No antigen is known for it. Qualities for individual bases were not recorded, and no much larger clone is one base off.

Ficoll-Paque density gradient centrifugation was the method used to isolate PBMCs. The sequenced material came from PBMCs or a T cell subset sorted from them (not recorded which). The origin of this receptor is a man younger than 35 who had mild COVID-19 (a few samples of this study predate the infection). The sample titles of this study are shuffled in the database, so cell type and time point are left out; the donor was told from shared clones.

The DNA is as follows: TGTGCCAGCAGTATCGGGACAGGGGCACAGCCCCAGCATTTT. This sequence encodes CASSIGTGAQPQHF. The receptor chain draws on TRBV12-3 or TRBV12-4 and TRBJ1-5; 10 central bases correspond to TRBD1. The CDR3 has 14 amino acids, counting the end cysteine and phenylalanine. The retained sequence is limited to the CDR3, 42 bases, with the frame set at the first base. V is cut back by 5 bases and J by 7 bases, with 5 bases in the junction unmatched.